The rows below give T cell receptor beta chains drawn from one sample of a study of cytomegalovirus exposure and HLA in healthy donors. Libraries were prepared by immunoSEQ multiplex PCR; TCRdb keeps only in-frame clonotypes and omits some of them. The sample shows 95,000 to 100,000 clones, roughly 76% of them seen only once. The sample consisted of PBMCs. The receptors come from a human donor in good health. Each CDR3 is given with its conserved first and last residue.

j_call | v_call | cdr3_aa
TRBJ1-1 | TRBV19 | CASSIGENTEAFF
- | TRBV12-5 | CASGSGTGRYEQYF
TRBJ2-3 | TRBV19 | CASSTGGTSGTPAYF
TRBJ2-2 | TRBV15 | CATSRARGLRGELFF
TRBJ2-1 | TRBV27 | CASSSPSGFSSYNEQFF
TRBJ1-2 | TRBV2 | CASSEKGASYGYTF
TRBJ1-2 | TRBV7-8 | CASSSESGWGGYPF
TRBJ1-1 | TRBV6-6 | CASMTGGGGTEAFF
TRBJ2-3 | TRBV23-1 | CASSQSRDKADTQYF
TRBJ1-2 | TRBV5-4 | CASSRGTGTSNYGYTF
TRBJ2-5 | TRBV2 | CASRGDRQETQYF
TRBJ2-1 | TRBV29-1 | CSVGTSGAYNEQFF
TRBJ1-2 | TRBV30 | CAWKQNYGYTF
TRBJ2-7 | TRBV19 | CASSTGVRDEQYF